A single sample gave rise to the 22 T cell receptor beta chains below, sequenced in a study of blood T cell repertoires in COVID-19. The data were produced by immunoSEQ multiplex PCR, yet TCRdb's version contains in-frame clones alone and is incomplete. Among around 100,000 clones, about 87% were seen once, and the ten largest hold roughly 10%. The sample comprised peripheral blood. All receptors come from a woman aged 30 to 39 with acute or convalescent COVID-19.

The CDR3 sequence is CAWREQGAKNTGELFF. In DNA form, the CDR3 reads TGTGCCTGGAGAGAGCAGGGGGCTAAAAACACCGGGGAGCTGTTTTTT. The chain links TRBV30 to TRBJ2-2, with 8 bases matching TRBD1. V was pared by 3 bases and J by 2 bases, with 8 bases of the junction left unmatched. Germline-derived CDR1 and CDR2 are GTSNPN and SVGIG (reference sequence). CDR3 length: 16 residues.

The genes are TRBV14 and TRBJ2-7, with a tentative D call TRBD2 (5 bases). Trimming removed 4 bases at V and 3 bases at J, with 7 bases between. Germline V lookup: CDR1 SGHDN, CDR2 FVKESK. This CDR3 spans 12 amino acids. CDR3 sequence (DNA): TGTGCCAGCAGCCGACTACTCTACGAGCAGTACTTC. Encoded protein: CASSRLLYEQYF.

The chain carries TRBV11-2 and TRBJ2-7; 9 nucleotides match TRBD1. Looked up from germline, CDR1 is SGHAT and CDR2 is FQNNGV. J lost 6 bases, V lost 5 bases, and 8 bases had no gene match. The CDR3 spans 14 residues. The CDR3 sequence is CASSPMGQGGEQYF. The CDR3 DNA is TGTGCCAGCAGCCCCATGGGACAGGGCGGCGAGCAGTACTTC.

The DNA of the CDR3 is TGTGCCAGCAGTGGCGAGACAGGGGGCATTATCTATGGCTACACCTTC. It yields the protein CASSGETGGIIYGYTF. The chain employs TRBV2 and TRBJ1-2; 10 bases agree with TRBD1. Unmatched junction bases numbered 9, after V lost 4 bases and J lost 4 bases. The CDR3 has 16 residues. Germline V gene lookup returns CDR1 SNHLY and CDR2 FYNNEI.

The chain links TRBV5-6 to TRBJ2-3; 12 nucleotides align to TRBD2. This CDR3 has 15 residues. Trimming cost V 0 bases and J 5 bases; bases outside gene matches: 1. Germline V lookup: CDR1 SGHDT, CDR2 YYEEEE. The CDR3 here is CASSLELAGGDTQYF. CDR3 DNA: TGTGCCAGCAGCTTGGAACTAGCGGGGGGAGATACGCAGTATTTT.

DNA for the CDR3: TGTGCCAGCTCTCGACAGGGGCGGTGGGATACTGAAGCTTTCTTT. Translating gives CASSRQGRWDTEAFF. This rearrangement joins TRBV27 to TRBJ1-1; 8 bases are shared with TRBD1. The CDR3 totals 15 residues. V dropped 8 bases and J dropped 5; count of bases not matched to a gene: 13. Germline V gene lookup returns CDR1 MNHEY and CDR2 SMNVEV (reference sequence).

The chain combines TRBV30 with TRBJ1-6; unclear D gene. The length of the CDR3 is 13 residues. V was clipped by 2 bases and J by 6 bases, with 8 bases between them. Germline V CDR1 and CDR2: GTSNPN, SVGIG (reference sequence). CDR3 protein: CAWSPTSNSPLHF. The DNA for the CDR3 is TGTGCCTGGAGTCCCACAAGTAATTCACCCCTCCACTTT.

Concerning this clone: At the DNA level, this CDR3 is encoded by other sequences in the same sample as well. The rearrangement joins TRBV19 to TRBJ2-2; D is possibly TRBD2 (5 bases). The germline V gene has CDR1 LNHDA and CDR2 SQIVND (reference sequence). The CDR3 consists of 13 residues. The V end lost 5 bases, the J end lost 6 bases, and 10 bases lay between the germline ends. CDR3 in amino acids: CASSPRESGELFF. The CDR3 DNA reads as TGTGCCAGTAGTCCCCGGGAATCCGGGGAGCTGTTTTTT.

The J gene is TRBJ2-7, the V gene TRBV27; D not resolved. CDR1 and CDR2 from the germline V gene are MNHEY and SMNVEV (reference sequence). Trimming shortened V by 7 bases and J by 3 bases, and 10 bases separated the two germline ends. The CDR3 contains 12 residues. CDR3 in amino acids: CASTSSGYEQYF. For the CDR3, the DNA is TGTGCCAGCACCTCCTCGGGCTACGAGCAGTACTTC.

The chain carries TRBV12-5 and TRBJ2-1; D not resolved. CDR3 length: 13 amino acids. Germline assignment: CDR1 LGHNT and CDR2 FRNRAP. Trimming stripped 8 bases from V and 6 bases from J, with 14 bases between. CDR3 sequence reads: CASLSEPLNEQFF. CDR3 nucleotides: TGTGCTAGTCTCTCGGAGCCTCTCAATGAGCAGTTCTTC.

The rearrangement links TRBV14 to TRBJ2-1, with D hard to call. Germline-derived CDR1 and CDR2 are SGHDN and FVKESK. Trimming stripped 4 bases from V and 4 bases from J, with 2 bases between. The CDR3 has 11 amino acids. CDR3 nucleotide sequence: TGTGCCAGCAGCCTATACAATGAGCAGTTCTTC. It translates to CASSLYNEQFF. The full variable domain, in which reference TRBV14 and TRBJ2-1 provide the parts outside the CDR3, is EAGVTQFPSHSVIEKGQTVTLRCDPISGHDNLYWYRRVMGKEIKFLLHFVKESKQDESGMPNNRFLAERTGGTYSTLKVQPAELEDSGVYFCASSLYNEQFFGPGTRLTVL.

The chain has TRBV2 and TRBJ1-5; 7 bases are shared with TRBD1. V lost 6 bases, J lost 3 bases, and 8 bases stayed unmatched. Per germline, CDR1 SNHLY and CDR2 FYNNEI. This CDR3 region has 15 residues. The CDR3 reads CASRETGTLNQPQHF. The CDR3 DNA is TGTGCCAGCAGGGAGACAGGGACCCTCAATCAGCCCCAGCATTTT.

The V and J genes are TRBV7-9 and TRBJ2-7; a possible D gene is TRBD1 (6 bases). Germline V CDR1 and CDR2: SEHNR, FQNEAQ (reference sequence). V lost 6 bases to trimming and J lost 6 bases, with 21 bases between them. The CDR3 extends over 15 amino acids. CDR3 DNA: TGTGCCAGCAGTTCAAACAGGGAAGCGAGGGGCGAGCAGTACTTC. This gives the protein CASSSNREARGEQYF.

V and J are TRBV28 and TRBJ2-1; 7 nucleotides align to TRBD1. The length of the CDR3 is 15 residues. Germline trimming cut 4 bases from V and 7 bases from J; bases unmatched to any gene: 10. Per germline, CDR1 MDHEN and CDR2 SYDVKM. In DNA form, the CDR3 reads TGTGCCAGCAGTTGGCCGGGACAGTTGTTGAATGAGCAGTTCTTC. Amino acid sequence: CASSWPGQLLNEQFF.

The CDR3 bases are TGTGCCAGCACCGGACAGGGCGGCGTCACTGAAGCTTTCTTT. Translating gives CASTGQGGVTEAFF. The V call is TRBV7-9, the J call TRBJ1-1, with 8 bases that match TRBD1. V shed 7 bases, J shed 4 bases, and the junction held 8 bases outside the gene matches. From germline, CDR1 is SEHNR and CDR2 FQNEAQ (reference sequence). The CDR3 has 14 residues.

The chain has TRBV29-1 and TRBJ2-7; D might be TRBD2 (6 bases). The CDR3 has 14 residues. Germline V gives CDR1 SQVTM, CDR2 ANQGSEA. The ends were cut back, 3 bases at V and 3 bases at J, with 15 bases in the middle. CDR3 in DNA: TGCAGCGTTGAGGCCGGGGGAAGGGGCTACGAGCAGTACTTC. Protein product: CSVEAGGRGYEQYF.

This chain links TRBV18 with TRBJ2-5; possibly TRBD1 for D (5 bases). V shed 3 bases and J shed 1 base, with 18 bases lying between them. Germline loops: CDR1 KGHSH, CDR2 LQKENI. CDR3 length: 17 amino acids. CDR3 bases: TGTGCCAGCTCACCCGAGAAGGGGATGGTGGTCCAAGAGACCCAGTACTTC. Amino acid sequence: CASSPEKGMVVQETQYF.

The rearrangement uses TRBV27 and TRBJ1-1, with TRBD1 matching 9 bases. This CDR3 is built from 15 residues. In germline, CDR1 is MNHEY, CDR2 SMNVEV (reference sequence). Unmatched junction bases numbered 9, after V lost 6 bases and J lost 4 bases. The CDR3 loop reads CASSRDRVMSTEAFF. Written as DNA, the CDR3 is TGTGCCAGCAGCCGGGACAGGGTTATGAGCACTGAAGCTTTCTTT.

This chain links TRBV21-1 with TRBJ1-6; the D call in the table, TRBD1, was not verified against the DNA. TRBV21-1 is given as a pseudogene. This CDR3 is 14 amino acids long. CDR3 loop: CASSKGQGPRPLHF. The CDR3 DNA reads TGTGCCAGCAGCAAAGGGCAGGGGCCACGGCCCCTCCACTTT.

This chain uses TRBV28 with TRBJ1-1; D remains ambiguous. The CDR3 consists of 13 residues. The V and J ends lost 9 bases and 1 base respectively, with 12 bases between them. Germline V CDR1 and CDR2: MDHEN, SYDVKM. Written as DNA, the CDR3 is TGTGCCAGTGGTACAGACACGAACACTGAAGCTTTCTTT. Its translation: CASGTDTNTEAFF.

This sequence joins TRBV6-1 and TRBJ1-5; TRBD1 is a possible D gene (6 bases). V gave up 3 bases and J gave up 2 bases, with 11 bases separating them. This CDR3 spans 15 amino acids. In germline, CDR1 is MNHNS, CDR2 SASEGT. This CDR3 reads CASSERGGGNQPQHF. DNA of the CDR3: TGTGCCAGCAGTGAGAGAGGGGGGGGCAATCAGCCCCAGCATTTT.

This clone was seen only a few times. This chain connects TRBV29-1 to TRBJ1-1, with D perhaps TRBD1 (6 bases). The CDR3 consists of 16 residues. Germline loops: CDR1 SQVTM, CDR2 ANQGSEA. Trimming cost V 8 bases and J 1 base, with 23 bases left between them. The CDR3 sequence is CSPGTSQGGWNTEAFF. In DNA, the CDR3 is TGCAGCCCAGGGACCTCCCAAGGGGGATGGAACACTGAAGCTTTCTTT.